Listed below are T cell receptor beta chains from one sample, sequenced in a study of CXCR3-negative and CXCR3-positive naive CD8 T cells. TCRdb reprocessed the 5' RACE reads, with one entry per CDR3 protein and no DNA. This sample contains 65,000 to 90,000 distinct CDR3 sequences. The material sequenced was naive CXCR3+ CD8+ T cells from blood. The receptors shown here come from a human donor in good health. Some clones in this sample may be carry-over from other donors' samples. The CDR3 runs from the conserved cysteine through the conserved F or W. Fields, in order: CDR3 protein, V gene, J gene.

CDR3: CSVEDCRGQPQHF
V: TRBV29-1
J: TRBJ1-5

CDR3: CASSRTSGYNEQFF
V: TRBV12-3/TRBV12-4
J: TRBJ2-1

CDR3: CSVAGTGFEDTQYF
V: TRBV29-1
J: TRBJ2-3

CDR3: CSVEDHAGEVETQYF
V: TRBV29-1
J: TRBJ2-5

CDR3: CASSLAGAGGGEQFF
V: TRBV7-9
J: TRBJ2-1

CDR3: CASCTGTGVYEQYF
V: TRBV27
J: TRBJ2-7

CDR3: CSVGTDSGNTIYF
V: TRBV29-1
J: TRBJ1-3

CDR3: CVSRDRGPLNTEAFF
V: TRBV2
J: TRBJ1-1

CDR3: CASSVAGTGVYEQYF
V: TRBV19
J: TRBJ2-7

CDR3: CASSQGRHLVEQFF
V: TRBV4-3
J: TRBJ2-1

CDR3: CASTGAVDERDRAPKNTGELFF
V: TRBV9
J: TRBJ2-2

CDR3: CASQGVGWQFF
V: TRBV19
J: TRBJ2-1

CDR3: CAISDPGTGSYEQYF
V: TRBV10-3
J: TRBJ2-7

CDR3: CAWTGGDSGLHTF
V: TRBV30
J: TRBJ1-2

CDR3: CASRPYLGLAGVSNEQFF
V: TRBV19
J: TRBJ2-1

CDR3: CASSSILNTGELFF
V: TRBV6-5
J: TRBJ2-2

CDR3: CASSLVPARDGYTF
V: TRBV7-9
J: TRBJ1-2

CDR3: CASSLGGQSSSGANVLTF
V: TRBV7-9
J: TRBJ2-6

CDR3: CASTPPHNSEQYF
V: TRBV12-3/TRBV12-4
J: TRBJ2-7

CDR3: CASSEAYQGAASGELFF
V: TRBV6-1
J: TRBJ2-2

CDR3: CASSPGTGSNIYEQYF
V: TRBV27
J: TRBJ2-7

CDR3: CATSGSSYEQYF
V: TRBV25-1
J: TRBJ2-7

CDR3: CASSLAIFGTGELFF
V: TRBV7-6
J: TRBJ2-2

CDR3: CASSETGGAGELFF
V: TRBV6-4
J: TRBJ2-2

CDR3: CASSQESVNTEAFF
V: TRBV4-3
J: TRBJ1-1

CDR3: CASVGRALTDTQYF
V: TRBV6-6
J: TRBJ2-3

CDR3: CATSGQGERYEQYF
V: TRBV24-1
J: TRBJ2-7

CDR3: CASSQGTGPLNEQFF
V: TRBV5-1
J: TRBJ2-1

CDR3: CASSQGQGKDEAFF
V: TRBV4-1
J: TRBJ1-1

CDR3: CASLELRTGNAEQYF
V: TRBV7-9
J: TRBJ2-7

CDR3: CASSLRQDPYEQYF
V: TRBV5-1
J: TRBJ2-7

CDR3: CASRNRDSVNEKLFF
V: TRBV19
J: TRBJ1-4

CDR3: CASSTSGTGYNEQFF
V: TRBV18
J: TRBJ2-1

CDR3: CASDPYNEQFF
V: TRBV2
J: TRBJ2-1

CDR3: CASSPRGRGGTEAFF
V: TRBV7-2
J: TRBJ1-1